The entry that follows covers one TCR beta chain sequence. This specimen belongs to a study of blood T cell repertoires in COVID-19. TCRdb keeps only in-frame clones here, not all; method: immunoSEQ multiplex PCR. The table shows under 250,000 clones, with roughly four fifths occurring only once. The CDR3 runs to 13 residues. Germline values: CDR1 LNHDA, CDR2 SQIVND (reference sequence). The junction had 10 bases not matched to a gene; V was cut back by 4 bases and J by 10 bases. The clonotype originates from a man between 25 and 39 years old who had recovered from COVID-19. What was sequenced was peripheral blood. The chain carries TRBV19 and TRBJ2-7; 7 positions agree with TRBD2. In nucleotides, the CDR3 is TGTGCCAGTAGTAAGCGGGGAGAGGGCCATCAGTACGTC. Translated: CASSKRGEGHQYV.